This T cell receptor (beta chain) is from a study of cytomegalovirus exposure and HLA in healthy donors (dated 2017 in TCRdb). As for the study more broadly: According to a later analysis, the roughly 130 validation repertoires were produced on the same platform as the 680 or so repertoires of the first cohort. To predict cytomegalovirus infection status, the study combined high-throughput TCR immunosequencing, statistical association of individual TCRs with disease status, and machine learning. The study aimed to test whether cataloging public T cell receptors could reveal signatures of past pathogen exposure. Along with the roughly 710-subject first cohort, a separate validation cohort of over a hundred different subjects was used.

The library was built by means of the immunoSEQ multiplex PCR assay. Per the original workflow: A statistical classification framework was built to diagnose cytomegalovirus status from the catalog of TCR beta chain sequences. Entries here come from immuneACCESS through TCRdb and include only in-frame sequences with V and J called. Some clones fail to appear in such tables; in the studies checked, an unresolved V gene covers under half of the shortfall, and the cause of the remainder is unknown. The V and J calls and clone size come from that table; D and trimming were worked out from the DNA. The sample data list 150,000 or so clones, and roughly 87% of these were observed just once. The leading ten clones occupy roughly 9.3% of the sample. The sample holds one count of this clone. Its cognate antigen has yet to be identified. No much larger clone is present one base from it, and per-base qualities are unavailable.

The donors belonged to the validation cohort of over a hundred subjects, which was separate from the 666-subject first cohort. From its cysteine to its phenylalanine, the CDR3 spans 15 amino acids. Only CDR3 DNA is held: 45 bases, read in frame from base 1. V and J are trimmed by 4 bases and 3 bases, and the gene matches miss 6 bases of the junction. CDR1 SEHNR and CDR2 FQNEAQ are derived from the germline V gene (reference sequence). Broad study findings and their caveats: The study listed 164 TCR beta chains as associated with cytomegalovirus. Cytomegalovirus status was reported to be diagnosed by the classifier with high specificity and sensitivity in both the original and validation cohorts. A later analysis found that TCRs clustered in the first cohort also tended to co-occur in the 120 validation repertoires, with more than 90% of cluster scores above 0. In vitro tests confirmed that a few of the cytomegalovirus-associated TCR beta chains recognize cytomegalovirus antigens. Most TCR sequences were observed very rarely across donors, whereas some public TCRs were present in many individuals. The authors suggested that the approach could potentially be generalized to other disease states and immunological phenotypes. All 130 or so repertoires were used to score co-occurrence in the validation cohort in a later analysis, because that analysis had no HLA typing for the cohort.

The sequence joins TRBV7-9 to TRBJ2-1; 7 central nucleotides agree with TRBD1. The source material was PBMCs. The sequence derives from a woman aged 18-29 years in good health and CMV-seropositive. The sequence in DNA is TGTGCCAGCAGCTCACCCGGGACAGACTACAATGAGCAGTTCTTC. Its protein product is CASSSPGTDYNEQFF.